This T cell receptor (beta chain) was sequenced for a study of blood T cell repertoires in COVID-19. This clone appeared once. V gave up 3 bases and J gave up 1 base, with 13 bases separating them. The CDR3 runs 16 residues. CDR1 and CDR2 (germline): LNHDA, SQIVND (reference sequence). TCRdb's copy holds only in-frame clones and misses some; the assay was immunoSEQ multiplex PCR. The sample yields tens of thousands of clones, 80% to 95% seen once. The specimen sequenced was peripheral blood. This clonotype was obtained from a man aged 50 to 59 with COVID-19, enrolled during active disease. The rearrangement links TRBV19 to TRBJ1-5, with D tentatively TRBD1 (6 bases). The CDR3 protein is CASSMQTGLSNQPQHF. In DNA form, the CDR3 reads TGTGCCAGTAGTATGCAGACAGGTTTGAGCAATCAGCCCCAGCATTTT.